A selection of T cell receptor beta chains follows, all from one sample in a study of blood T cell repertoires in COVID-19. Using immunoSEQ multiplex PCR, the repertoire was profiled, and TCRdb retains in-frame clones only, with some absent. There are roughly 220,000 clones in the sample; approximately 84% occur only once, and more than 5.5% lies in the top ten. Sequencing input: peripheral blood. The origin of the receptors is a man older than 75 with acute or convalescent COVID-19. Each CDR3 is given with its conserved first and last residue.

j_call v_call cdr3_aa
TRBJ1-4 TRBV2 CASNPPGTGDEKLFF
TRBJ1-1 TRBV7-8 CASSLVLAVNTEAFF
TRBJ2-2 TRBV6-5 CASSLIGELFF
TRBJ2-1 TRBV6-5 CAIASAGNFYNEQFF
TRBJ1-6 TRBV7-8 CASSLPRSWNSPLHF
TRBJ1-3 TRBV6-5 CASSFGASPSGNTIYF
TRBJ1-3 TRBV9 CASSESGWRNTIYF
TRBJ1-4 TRBV7-9 CASSPGTVNEKLFF
TRBJ2-7 TRBV11-2 CASSKGQRHEQYF
TRBJ2-2 TRBV29-1 CSAQNTGELFF
TRBJ1-2 TRBV28 CASSLAGQGNYGYTF
TRBJ1-2 TRBV2 CASSGNTVYGYTF
TRBJ2-3 TRBV2 CASSDEVAGGLGDTQYF
TRBJ2-3 TRBV29-1 CSVGLAGGVDTQYF
TRBJ2-3 TRBV24-1 CATSDARRVPDTQYF
TRBJ2-3 TRBV7-9 CASNPGMDTQYF
TRBJ2-3 TRBV28 CASSLSGAGVGTDTQYF
TRBJ1-5 TRBV9 CASSATGGGQPQHF
TRBJ2-3 TRBV7-8 CASARRDRGVDTQYF
TRBJ1-1 TRBV7-3 CASSLFDQGEAFF
TRBJ1-2 TRBV6-6 CASSYRDTSNYGYTF
TRBJ2-7 TRBV6-2/TRBV6-3 CASSWALTSVSYEQYF
TRBJ2-1 TRBV10-3 CAISGGSPYNEQFF
TRBJ2-3 TRBV27 CASSLYERTTDTQYF
TRBJ2-5 TRBV11-3 CASSLRPGQVETQYF
TRBJ2-5 TRBV7-6 CASSLGGLAGAGETQYF
TRBJ2-1 TRBV5-1 CASSLAPDPYNEQFF
TRBJ1-2 TRBV7-3 CASSPRRGYGYTF
TRBJ2-3 TRBV29-1 CSVDGLARLTGPDTQYF
TRBJ1-2 TRBV4-1 CASSPWGDRGGYTF
TRBJ2-5 TRBV7-3 CASSLTPTAYWYF
TRBJ2-5 TRBV7-3 CASSLTETGLETQYF
TRBJ1-5 TRBV2 CASSERSSSNQPQHF
TRBJ1-2 TRBV2 CASSLQARGLYGYTF
TRBJ1-5 TRBV24-1 CATSDARKDSYNQPQHF
TRBJ2-2 TRBV5-1 CASSTGQGPAGELFF
TRBJ2-3 TRBV6-2/TRBV6-3 CASSYVGLAADTQYF
TRBJ1-2 TRBV5-6 CASSLRGAGRKGYTF
TRBJ2-7 TRBV7-2 CASSLGSGTGGSEQYF
TRBJ2-3 TRBV19 CASARTGTTDTQYF
TRBJ2-3 TRBV7-9 CASSERRTSGSGRDTQYF
TRBJ2-7 TRBV5-4 CASSLQGIVTAEQYF